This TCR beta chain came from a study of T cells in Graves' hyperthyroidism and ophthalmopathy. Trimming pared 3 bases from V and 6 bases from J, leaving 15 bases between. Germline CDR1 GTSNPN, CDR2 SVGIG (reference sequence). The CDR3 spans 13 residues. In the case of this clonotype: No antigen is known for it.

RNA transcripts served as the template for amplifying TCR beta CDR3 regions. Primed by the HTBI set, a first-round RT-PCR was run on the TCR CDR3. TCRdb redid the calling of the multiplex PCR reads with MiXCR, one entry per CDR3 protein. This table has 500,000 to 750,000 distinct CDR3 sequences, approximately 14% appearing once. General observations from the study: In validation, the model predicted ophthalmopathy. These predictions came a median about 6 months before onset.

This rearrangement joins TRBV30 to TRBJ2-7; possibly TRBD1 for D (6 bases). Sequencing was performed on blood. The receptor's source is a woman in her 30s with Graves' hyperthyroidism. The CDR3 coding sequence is TGTGCCTGGAGAGCCACAGGGAGAGCCGAGCAGTACTTC. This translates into CAWRATGRAEQYF.